This passage covers 32 T cell receptor beta chains from one sample sequenced in a study of OX40 agonist ivuxolimab in advanced cancers. Sequencing was performed with immunoSEQ multiplex PCR; in TCRdb, only in-frame clones are kept and a portion is missing. The sample records about 89,000 clones, approximately 91% being singletons. The sample consisted of CD4+ or CD8+ T cells sorted from blood, taken in a trial of the OX40 agonist ivuxolimab. These receptors came from an adult with an advanced solid tumor such as melanoma, head and neck, liver or kidney cancer.

This chain joins TRBV7-2 and TRBJ1-3, with D uncertain. The CDR3 sequence is 12 residues long. Germline V lookup: CDR1 SGHTA, CDR2 FQGNSA. Trimming pared 4 bases from V and 3 bases from J, leaving 4 bases between. CDR3 in DNA: TGTGCCAGCAGCTCTATTGGAAACACCATATATTTT. Translating gives CASSSIGNTIYF.

This chain links TRBV5-1 with TRBJ1-3, with a possible D match to TRBD1 (6 bases). The germline V gene has CDR1 SGHRS and CDR2 YFSETQ. The V end lost 0 bases, the J end lost 4 bases, and 14 bases lay between the germline ends. CDR3 length: 16 residues. CDR3 region: CASSLDGGPRGNTIYF. CDR3 DNA: TGCGCCAGCAGCTTGGATGGGGGCCCCCGGGGAAACACCATATATTTT.

This clone was seen more than once but under ten times. The chain links TRBV7-2 to TRBJ2-1; no clear D gene. This CDR3 is 11 amino acids long. Trimming cost V 10 bases and J 4 bases, with 8 bases left between them. Germline V gives CDR1 SGHTA, CDR2 FQGNSA. The CDR3: CATGVYNEQFF. The DNA for the CDR3 is TGTGCCACAGGAGTATACAATGAGCAGTTCTTC.

The chain has TRBV11-2 and TRBJ2-5; a possible D gene is TRBD2 (6 bases). Germline V gene data show CDR1 as SGHAT and CDR2 as FQNNGV. V was shortened by 11 bases and J by 4 bases, with 20 bases between the two germline ends. The CDR3 length is 14 residues. The DNA for the CDR3 is TGTGCCGGCACCTTCCTAGCGCCTACAGAGACCCAGTACTTC. It translates to CAGTFLAPTETQYF.

This chain uses TRBV10-3 with TRBJ2-2, with D unclear. This CDR3 has 14 residues. Germline V gene sequence: CDR1 ENHRY, CDR2 SYGVKD. The germline V and J ends were trimmed by 8 bases and 1 base, with 11 bases remaining between them. CDR3 residues: CAIQPRLNTGELFF. CDR3 nucleotides: TGTGCCATCCAGCCTCGCCTGAACACCGGGGAGCTGTTTTTT.

The chain is built from TRBV9 and TRBJ2-3; 11 bases match TRBD1. Germline CDR1 is SGDLS and CDR2 is YYNGEE. V trimming: 4 bases; J trimming: 4 bases; junction bases outside the gene matches: 8. CDR3 length equals 16 residues. CDR3 region: CASSIGTGGSSDTQYF. For the CDR3, the DNA is TGTGCCAGCAGCATTGGGACAGGGGGAAGCTCAGATACGCAGTATTTT.

The chain is built from TRBV7-2 and TRBJ2-7, with D possibly TRBD2 on 7 matching bases. CDR1 and CDR2 from the germline V gene are SGHTA and FQGNSA. Trimming removed 5 bases from V and 4 bases from J, with 18 bases in between. This CDR3 contains 15 residues. CDR3 sequence (DNA): TGTGCCAGCAGCCCGACTCGGGGGGCACAGTACGAGCAGTACTTC. It is translated as CASSPTRGAQYEQYF.

The J gene is TRBJ1-1, the V gene TRBV19; D call uncertain. CDR1 and CDR2 (germline): LNHDA, SQIVND (reference sequence). This CDR3 region has 13 residues. The V end lost 5 bases, the J end lost 3 bases, and 10 bases lay between the germline ends. CDR3 in amino acids: CASSPRADTEAFF. The CDR3 bases are TGTGCCAGTAGTCCGAGGGCGGACACTGAAGCTTTCTTT.

This chain links TRBV7-2 with TRBJ1-1; D remains unclear. V was pared by 1 base and J by 6 bases, with 9 bases between. The length of the CDR3 is 13 residues. CDR1 SGHTA and CDR2 FQGNSA come from the germline V gene. The CDR3 reads CASSLDTASEAFF. For the CDR3, the DNA is TGTGCCAGCAGCTTAGATACGGCCTCTGAAGCTTTCTTT.

The V call is TRBV28, the J call TRBJ2-7; D gene unclear. The CDR3 sequence is 12 residues long. From germline, CDR1 is MDHEN and CDR2 SYDVKM. The V end lost 5 bases, the J end lost 6 bases, and 11 bases lay between the germline ends. CDR3 loop: CASSRASFEQYF. Written as DNA, the CDR3 is TGTGCCAGCAGTCGGGCAAGTTTCGAGCAGTACTTC.

The CDR3 DNA reads TGCGCCAGCAGCCAAGATTGGGACAGGGGCTCTGGGGCCAACGTCCTGACTTTC. As protein: CASSQDWDRGSGANVLTF. This chain links TRBV4-3 with TRBJ2-6; 10 positions match TRBD1. With V trimmed by 0 bases and J by 0 bases, 2 bases remained unmatched. The CDR3 sequence is 18 residues long. Looked up from germline, CDR1 is LGHNA and CDR2 is YSLEER.

The chain combines TRBV5-4 with TRBJ2-1, with 7 bases that match TRBD2. The CDR3 is made up of 15 amino acids. The V gene end was trimmed by 2 bases and the J gene end by 3 bases; junction bases not matched to a gene: 5. The germline CDR1 and CDR2 sequences are SGHNT and YYREEE (reference sequence). DNA for the CDR3: TGTGCCAGCAGCTTACCGGGGGGAAACTACAATGAGCAGTTCTTC. Protein product: CASSLPGGNYNEQFF.

This sequence joins TRBV6-1 and TRBJ1-1; D is undetermined. This CDR3 is built from 12 residues. Germline loops: CDR1 MNHNS, CDR2 SASEGT. V gave up 1 base and J gave up 3 bases, with 3 bases separating them. CDR3 sequence (DNA): TGTGCCAGCAGTGAAGTATACACTGAAGCTTTCTTT. Protein sequence: CASSEVYTEAFF.

The chain recombines TRBV18 with TRBJ2-7; the D gene is possibly TRBD1 (5 bases). CDR3 size: 13 residues. CDR1 and CDR2 from the germline V gene are KGHSH and LQKENI. V was pared by 2 bases and J by 6 bases, with 11 bases between. CDR3: CASSPSLDSEQYF. The CDR3 DNA reads as TGTGCCAGCTCACCATCCCTCGACAGCGAGCAGTACTTC.

This sequence joins TRBV28 and TRBJ2-6; D is undetermined. Between the trimmed V and J ends, which lost 9 bases and 0 bases, there was a span of 6 bases. The CDR3 has 13 amino acids. Germline CDR1 and CDR2: MDHEN and SYDVKM. The CDR3 nucleotides are TGTGCCAGTCAGAGCTCTGGGGCCAACGTCCTGACTTTC. Translation gives CASQSSGANVLTF. The full variable domain, completed using reference TRBV28 and TRBJ2-6, is DVKVTQSSRYLVKRTGEKVFLECVQDMDHENMFWYRQDPGLGLRLIYFSYDVKMKEKGDIPEGYSVSREKKERFSLILESASTNQTSMYLCASQSSGANVLTFGAGSRLTVL.

The J gene is TRBJ1-2, the V gene TRBV19, with a possible D match to TRBD1 (5 bases). In germline, CDR1 is LNHDA, CDR2 SQIVND (reference sequence). V lost 7 bases and J lost 5, with 14 bases in between. The CDR3 spans 13 residues. The chain's CDR3 is CASNSGLGYGYTF. CDR3 nucleotide sequence: TGTGCCAGTAATTCGGGACTGGGGTATGGCTACACCTTC.

V is TRBV20-1 and J is TRBJ1-2; D not certain. Trimming pared 3 bases from V and 5 bases from J, leaving 7 bases between. The CDR3 totals 11 residues. CDR1 is DFQATT, CDR2 SNEGSKA, per germline (reference sequence). In nucleotides, the CDR3 is TGCAGTGCTAGGGTCGGTTATGGCTACACCTTC. Translating gives CSARVGYGYTF.

This chain connects TRBV11-2 to TRBJ2-7, with a weak D call TRBD2 (6 bases). V was trimmed by 5 bases and J by 0 bases, leaving 14 bases between them. The CDR3 is 15 residues long. From germline, CDR1 is SGHAT and CDR2 FQNNGV. CDR3 in DNA: TGTGCCAGCAGCAGCCTGGGGGGACGCTCCTACGAGCAGTACTTC. This codes for CASSSLGGRSYEQYF.

The V gene is TRBV4-1, the J gene TRBJ2-5; possibly TRBD2 for D (5 bases). Germline CDR1 and CDR2: MGHRA and YSYEKL. This CDR3 comprises 15 residues. V shed 2 bases and J shed 7 bases, with 17 bases lying between them. For the CDR3, the DNA is TGCGCCAGCAGCCAACTCGGACTGGCGACTGGGACCCAGTACTTC. This gives the protein CASSQLGLATGTQYF.

V is TRBV7-2 and J is TRBJ1-1, with unresolved D. V lost 0 bases and J lost 2, with 7 bases in between. The germline gives CDR1 SGHTA, CDR2 FQGNSA. The CDR3 extends over 14 amino acids. CDR3 in DNA: TGTGCCAGCAGCTTAGCGCTGGAAAACACTGAAGCTTTCTTT. It specifies CASSLALENTEAFF. Full variable domain (missing parts from reference TRBV7-2 and TRBJ1-1): GAGVSQSPSNKVTEKGKDVELRCDPISGHTALYWYRQSLGQGLEFLIYFQGNSAPDKSGLPSDRFSAERTGGSVSTLTIQRTQQEDSAVYLCASSLALENTEAFFGQGTRLTVV.

This clone was picked up a small number of times. The chain joins TRBV4-1 to TRBJ1-6, with D possibly matching TRBD1 (5 bases). This CDR3 comprises 12 residues. The germline V gene encodes CDR1 MGHRA and CDR2 YSYEKL. Between the trimmed V and J ends, which lost 8 bases and 3 bases, there was a span of 5 bases. The DNA of the CDR3 is TGCGCCAGCGGGGGCTATAATTCACCCCTCCACTTT. Translation gives CASGGYNSPLHF.

The rearrangement uses TRBV28 and TRBJ1-3, with TRBD1 as a possible D gene (6 bases). This CDR3 region has 15 residues. The ends were cut back, 6 bases at V and 4 bases at J, with 16 bases in the middle. Germline CDR1 is MDHEN and CDR2 is SYDVKM. CDR3 DNA: TGTGCCAGCAGCCTAGCGGGGGGCGGGGGAAACACCATATATTTT. Residues: CASSLAGGGGNTIYF.

This sequence joins TRBV5-4 and TRBJ1-4; TRBD1 aligns across 8 bases. Trimming cost V 0 bases and J 13 bases; bases outside gene matches: 14. CDR3 length equals 16 residues. Germline V gives CDR1 SGHNT, CDR2 YYREEE (reference sequence). The CDR3 nucleotides are TGTGCCAGCAGCTTGGAGCCAGGACAGGGCCTCGGGGGACTGTTTTTT. Protein sequence: CASSLEPGQGLGGLFF. Supplemented by reference TRBV5-4 and TRBJ1-4, the full variable domain reads ETGVTQSPTHLIKTRGQQVTLRCSSQSGHNTVSWYQQALGQGPQFIFQYYREEENGRGNFPPRFSGLQFPNYSSELNVNALELDDSALYLCASSLEPGQGLGGLFFGSGTQLSVL.

The rearrangement uses TRBV5-5 and TRBJ2-7; D uncertain. Trimming left V 3 bases short and J 4 bases short, with 5 bases between. This CDR3 is 11 amino acids long. In germline, CDR1 is SGHKS, CDR2 YYEKEE (reference sequence). The CDR3 here is CASSYLYEQYF. The CDR3 bases are TGTGCCAGCAGCTACCTATACGAGCAGTACTTC.

The chain couples TRBV5-1 to TRBJ1-1; D remains unclear. CDR3 size: 15 residues. The ends were cut back, 3 bases at V and 0 bases at J, with 12 bases in the middle. Germline values: CDR1 SGHRS, CDR2 YFSETQ. This chain's CDR3 is CASSSGIDLNTEAFF. In DNA, the CDR3 is TGCGCCAGCAGCTCTGGAATTGACCTGAACACTGAAGCTTTCTTT.

A single count supports this clone. V usage is TRBV5-1 and J usage is TRBJ2-1, with a weak D call TRBD2 (6 bases). The CDR3 loop spans 15 amino acids. Trimming pared 3 bases from V and 3 bases from J, leaving 13 bases between. Per the germline V gene, CDR1 is SGHRS and CDR2 is YFSETQ. In DNA form, the CDR3 reads TGCGCCAGCAGCTACGACGGGAGAGACTACAATGAGCAGTTCTTC. It is translated as CASSYDGRDYNEQFF.

The chain combines TRBV30 with TRBJ1-3; 9 positions agree with TRBD1. The ends lost 4 bases at V and 4 bases at J; junction bases unmatched: 8. The CDR3 is made up of 15 amino acids. In germline, CDR1 is GTSNPN, CDR2 SVGIG (reference sequence). CDR3 bases: TGTGCCTGGATCCAACAGGGGGCAGGAGGAAACACCATATATTTT. Amino acid sequence: CAWIQQGAGGNTIYF.

This clone was seen once. The junction departs from germline at one end; a sequencing error may be responsible. J is TRBJ2-7 and V is TRBV28; the match to TRBD2 covers 10 bases. Germline V gene lookup returns CDR1 MDHEN and CDR2 SYDVKM. The CDR3 totals 11 residues. CDR3 coding DNA: TGTGTCAGCGGGGGGGCCTACGAGCAGTACTTC. Its translation is CVSGGAYEQYF.

The chain uses TRBV5-5 and TRBJ1-2, with D hard to call. The germline CDR1 and CDR2 sequences are SGHKS and YYEKEE (reference sequence). Trimming pared 0 bases from V and 1 base from J, leaving 7 bases between. There are 14 residues in the CDR3. The CDR3 DNA reads as TGTGCCAGCAGCTTGGGCGTATTTAACTATGGCTACACCTTC. Translated: CASSLGVFNYGYTF.

The V call is TRBV27, the J call TRBJ2-3; TRBD1 or TRBD2 may be the D gene (5 bases each). From germline, CDR1 is MNHEY and CDR2 SMNVEV (reference sequence). There are 14 residues in the CDR3. The V end lost 7 bases, the J end lost 2 bases, and 13 bases lay between the germline ends. The CDR3 region has the DNA TGTGCCAGCACCCGGGACGGGGCCACAGATACGCAGTATTTT. It codes for CASTRDGATDTQYF.

The rearrangement joins TRBV5-4 to TRBJ1-5; 8 bases fit TRBD1. V trimming: 0 bases; J trimming: 4 bases; junction bases outside the gene matches: 9. This CDR3 comprises 17 residues. Germline CDR1 is SGHNT and CDR2 is YYREEE (reference sequence). In DNA, the CDR3 is TGTGCCAGCAGCTTGGGGCCCGGACAGGGAAATAATCAGCCCCAGCATTTT. Amino acids: CASSLGPGQGNNQPQHF.

The V and J genes are TRBV28 and TRBJ1-1, with D hard to call. With 2 bases removed from V and 3 bases from J, the gap between germline ends came to 16 bases. Germline CDR1 MDHEN, CDR2 SYDVKM. This CDR3 region has 16 residues. The CDR3 reads CASSLIHSQWYTEAFF. DNA of the CDR3: TGTGCCAGCAGTTTAATCCACTCTCAATGGTACACTGAAGCTTTCTTT.